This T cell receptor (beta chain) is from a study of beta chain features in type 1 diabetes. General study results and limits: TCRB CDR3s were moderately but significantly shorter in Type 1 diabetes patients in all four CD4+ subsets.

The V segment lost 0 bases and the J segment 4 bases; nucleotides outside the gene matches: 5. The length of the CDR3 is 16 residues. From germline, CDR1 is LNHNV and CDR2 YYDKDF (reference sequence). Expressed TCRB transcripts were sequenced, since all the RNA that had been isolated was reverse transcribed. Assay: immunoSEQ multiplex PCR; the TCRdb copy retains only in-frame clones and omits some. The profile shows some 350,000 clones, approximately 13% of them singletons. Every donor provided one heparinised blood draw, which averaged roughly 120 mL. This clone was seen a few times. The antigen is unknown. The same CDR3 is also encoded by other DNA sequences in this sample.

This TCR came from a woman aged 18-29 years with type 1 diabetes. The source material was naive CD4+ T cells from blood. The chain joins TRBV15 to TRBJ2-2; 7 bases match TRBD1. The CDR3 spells CATSRDRDSRTGELFF. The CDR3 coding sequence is TGTGCCACCAGCAGAGATCGGGACAGCCGCACCGGGGAGCTGTTTTTT.